Listed here are 17 T cell receptor beta chains from one sample, sequenced in a study of cytomegalovirus exposure and HLA in healthy donors. The PCR made use of 60 Vbeta and 13 Jbeta primers. The table came from immunoSEQ multiplex PCR; TCRdb's copy has only in-frame clones and leaves some out. The profile covers about 130,000 clones, with 65% to 75% appearing a single time and 5.5% to 7.5% taken by the ten largest. The specimen was PBMCs. The receptors originated from a woman aged 45-65 years in good health and CMV-seropositive.

J is TRBJ1-2 and V is TRBV2; D might be TRBD1 (6 bases). CDR3 length: 14 residues. Germline lookup yields CDR1 SNHLY and CDR2 FYNNEI. V was clipped by 5 bases and J by 5 bases, with 15 bases between them. The CDR3 loop reads CASSRRDTAYGYTF. For the CDR3, the DNA is TGTGCCAGCAGTCGTAGGGACACGGCTTATGGCTACACCTTC. The full variable domain, completed using reference TRBV2 and TRBJ1-2, is EPEVTQTPSHQVTQMGQEVILRCVPISNHLYFYWYRQILGQKVEFLVSFYNNEISEKSEIFDDQFSVERPDGSNFTLKIRSTKLEDSAMYFCASSRRDTAYGYTFGSGTRLTVV.

V gene TRBV10-3 combines with J gene TRBJ1-1, with a tentative D call TRBD1 (6 bases). Deletions cut 8 bases from V and 1 base from J, with 11 bases between. The CDR3 is 13 amino acids. CDR1 is ENHRY and CDR2 is SYGVKD in the germline V gene. CDR3 sequence: CAIGGAPNTEAFF. The CDR3 nucleotides read TGTGCCATCGGGGGCGCACCGAACACTGAAGCTTTCTTT.

This clone was seen a few times. This chain links TRBV5-5 with TRBJ1-1; D uncertain. Germline values: CDR1 SGHKS, CDR2 YYEKEE (reference sequence). The CDR3 length is 11 residues. V lost 6 bases and J 3 bases, leaving 6 bases between the germline ends. The CDR3 region is CASTIDTEAFF. DNA of the CDR3: TGTGCCAGCACCATAGACACTGAAGCTTTCTTT.

This clone was seen a few times. V is TRBV16 and J is TRBJ1-1; D is uncertain. V lost 0 bases, J lost 7 bases, and 3 bases lay in between. The CDR3 contains 11 residues. CDR1 is KGHSY and CDR2 is FQNENV in the germline V gene. CDR3 DNA: TGTGCCAGCAGCCAATCCAGTGAAGCTTTCTTT. Translating it yields CASSQSSEAFF.

The table lists this clone with a few counts. The V gene is TRBV7-8, the J gene TRBJ2-1, with D unresolved. V lost 5 bases, J lost 1 base, and 12 bases lay in between. CDR3 length: 15 residues. Per germline, CDR1 SGHVS and CDR2 FQNEAQ. The CDR3 here is CASSPKIQSYNEQFF. The CDR3 coding sequence is TGTGCCAGCAGCCCCAAGATACAGTCCTACAATGAGCAGTTCTTC. The full variable domain, with the rest looked up from reference TRBV7-8 and TRBJ2-1, is GAGVSQSPRYKVAKRGQDVALRCDPISGHVSLFWYQQALGQGPEFLTYFQNEAQLDKSGLPSDRFFAERPEGSVSTLKIQRTQQEDSAVYLCASSPKIQSYNEQFFGPGTRLTVL.

As concerns this clone: One junction end does not reproduce the germline sequence, and a read error may be involved. The J gene is TRBJ2-7, the V gene TRBV5-6, with 7 bases fitting TRBD1. In germline, CDR1 is SGHDT, CDR2 YYEEEE. The CDR3 sequence is 13 residues long. The CDR3 protein is CASGLGQTYEQYF. In DNA, the CDR3 is TGTGCCAGCGGCTTGGGACAGACCTACGAGCAGTACTTC.

This chain connects TRBV6-5 to TRBJ1-4; tentative D call: TRBD1 (6 bases). This CDR3 has 15 amino acids. Germline V lookup: CDR1 MNHEY, CDR2 SVGAGI. V gave up 6 bases and J gave up 8 bases, with 19 bases separating them. CDR3 DNA sequence: TGTGCCAGCAGGGTGCCCGGGACAACCCGGGAAAAACTGTTTTTT. Residues: CASRVPGTTREKLFF.

The genes are TRBV4-2 and TRBJ2-3, with a possible D match to TRBD2 (6 bases). Germline assignment: CDR1 LGHNA and CDR2 YNFKEQ. CDR3 length: 15 amino acids. Trimming shortened V by 0 bases and J by 4 bases, and 11 bases separated the two germline ends. The CDR3 nucleotides read TGTGCCAGCAGCCAAGATCTACCTAGCGCAGATACGCAGTATTTT. Translation gives CASSQDLPSADTQYF.

As DNA, the CDR3 is TGTGCCAGCAACCTCGGGACATTGGAAGAGACCCAGTACTTC. It is translated as CASNLGTLEETQYF. The chain combines TRBV7-9 with TRBJ2-5, with TRBD1 as a possible D gene (6 bases). The germline CDR1 and CDR2 sequences are SEHNR and FQNEAQ (reference sequence). With 7 bases removed from V and 3 bases from J, the gap between germline ends came to 15 bases. The CDR3 contains 14 residues.

The chain has TRBV7-2 and TRBJ2-3, with D perhaps matching TRBD2 (6 bases). Trimming took 3 bases from V and 3 from J, leaving 10 bases between them. CDR3 length equals 14 residues. Germline V gives CDR1 SGHTA, CDR2 FQGNSA. The CDR3 spells CASSFSGGTDTQYF. CDR3 bases: TGTGCCAGCAGCTTTAGCGGTGGGACAGATACGCAGTATTTT.

V and J are TRBV10-3 and TRBJ2-7; TRBD1 is a possible D gene (7 bases). CDR3 length: 15 residues. Germline V gene lookup returns CDR1 ENHRY and CDR2 SYGVKD. Trimming removed 4 bases from V and 1 base from J, with 14 bases in between. CDR3 sequence (DNA): TGTGCCATCAGTGCCTTGGCAGGGGGGTCCTACGAGCAGTACTTC. This encodes CAISALAGGSYEQYF.

In nucleotides, the CDR3 is TGCGCCAGCAGCTTGGCCGGGAGGAAGAATGAGCAGTTCTTC. Translated: CASSLAGRKNEQFF. The chain combines TRBV5-1 with TRBJ2-1, with TRBD2 matching over 7 bases. Germline CDR1 and CDR2: SGHRS and YFSETQ. The CDR3 contains 14 residues. Trimming cost V 0 bases and J 7 bases; bases outside gene matches: 4.

The gene calls are TRBV27 and TRBJ1-3; no clear D. Germline V gene data show CDR1 as MNHEY and CDR2 as SMNVEV (reference sequence). This CDR3 has 14 amino acids. Trimming took 5 bases from V and 0 from J, leaving 8 bases between them. CDR3 in DNA: TGTGCCAGCAGTCTCGGAGGCTCTGGAAACACCATATATTTT. It codes for CASSLGGSGNTIYF.

In this sample, this clone turned up once. DNA for the CDR3: TGTGCCAGCAGTGAGGGTACAGGGAGCTACTATGGCTACACCTTC. It codes for CASSEGTGSYYGYTF. This rearrangement joins TRBV6-4 to TRBJ1-2; weak D call: TRBD1 (6 bases). This CDR3 is built from 15 residues. CDR1 is MRHNA, CDR2 SNTAGT, per germline. V lost 3 bases to trimming and J lost 3 bases, with 14 bases between them.

V gene TRBV9 combines with J gene TRBJ2-2; TRBD2 agrees at 11 bases. The CDR3 is made up of 15 amino acids. Germline lookup yields CDR1 SGDLS and CDR2 YYNGEE. After removal of 4 bases from V and 6 bases from J, the junction contained 5 bases not matched to a gene. The chain's CDR3 is CASSISGGAPGELFF. CDR3 DNA sequence: TGTGCCAGCAGCATTAGCGGGGGGGCCCCCGGGGAGCTGTTTTTT.

In nucleotides, the CDR3 is TGTGCCAGCAGGAAGGGGCGGCAGTTTAACAATCAGCCCCAGCATTTT. Its translation: CASRKGRQFNNQPQHF. The gene calls are TRBV2 and TRBJ1-5, with D tentatively TRBD1 (5 bases). The CDR3 consists of 16 residues. V was pared by 6 bases and J by 3 bases, with 18 bases between. Germline CDR1 and CDR2: SNHLY and FYNNEI.

Of note for this clone: Other DNA sequences within the sample encode an identical CDR3. The J gene is TRBJ1-1, the V gene TRBV20-1; a possible D gene is TRBD1 (5 bases). Germline values: CDR1 DFQATT, CDR2 SNEGSKA (reference sequence). Trimming took off 4 bases at V and 11 bases at J, with 14 bases between the two ends. This CDR3 comprises 11 residues. DNA of the CDR3: TGCAGTGCTATGGGGCCTAAACAGGCTTTCTTT. This gives the protein CSAMGPKQAFF.